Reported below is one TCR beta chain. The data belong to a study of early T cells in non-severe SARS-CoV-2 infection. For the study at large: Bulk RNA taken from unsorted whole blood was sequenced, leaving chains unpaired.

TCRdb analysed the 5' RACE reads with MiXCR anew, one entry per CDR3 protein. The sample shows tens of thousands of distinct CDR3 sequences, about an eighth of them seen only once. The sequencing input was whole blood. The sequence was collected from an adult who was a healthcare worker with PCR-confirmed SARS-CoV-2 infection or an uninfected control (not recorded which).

The CDR3 protein is CASSYSTQGPEAFF. CDR3 in DNA: TGTGCCAGCAGTTACTCTACACAGGGCCCTGAAGCTTTCTTT. The rearrangement joins TRBV6-6 to TRBJ1-1; TRBD1 is a possible D gene (6 bases). From germline, CDR1 is MNHNY and CDR2 SVGAGI (reference sequence). With 0 bases removed from V and 6 bases from J, the gap between germline ends came to 11 bases. This CDR3 has 14 residues.